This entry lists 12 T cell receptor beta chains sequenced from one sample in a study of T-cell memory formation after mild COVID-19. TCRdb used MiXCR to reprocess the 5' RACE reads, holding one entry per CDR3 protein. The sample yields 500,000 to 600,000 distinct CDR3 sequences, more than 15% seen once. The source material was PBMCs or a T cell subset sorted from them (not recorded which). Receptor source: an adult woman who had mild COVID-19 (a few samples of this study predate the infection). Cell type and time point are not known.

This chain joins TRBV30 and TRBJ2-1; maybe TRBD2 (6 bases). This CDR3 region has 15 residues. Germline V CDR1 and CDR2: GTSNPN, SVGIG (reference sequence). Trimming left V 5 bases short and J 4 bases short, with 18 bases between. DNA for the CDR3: TGTGCCTGGCTGACTAGAAGGGGCTTTTACAATGAGCAGTTCTTC. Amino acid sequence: CAWLTRRGFYNEQFF.

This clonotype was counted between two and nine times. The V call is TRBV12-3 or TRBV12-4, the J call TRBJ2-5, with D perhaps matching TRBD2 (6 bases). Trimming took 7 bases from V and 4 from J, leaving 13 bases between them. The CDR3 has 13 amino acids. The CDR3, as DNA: TGTGCCAGCACCTCAACTAGCCGAGAGACCCAGTACTTC. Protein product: CASTSTSRETQYF.

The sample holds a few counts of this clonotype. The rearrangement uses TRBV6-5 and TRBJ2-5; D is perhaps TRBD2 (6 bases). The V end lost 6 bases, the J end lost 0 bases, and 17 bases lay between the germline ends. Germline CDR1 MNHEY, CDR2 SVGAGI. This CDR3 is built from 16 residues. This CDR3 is CASRSRRDLYQETQYF. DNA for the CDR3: TGTGCCAGCAGGTCCCGGAGGGACCTGTACCAAGAGACCCAGTACTTC.

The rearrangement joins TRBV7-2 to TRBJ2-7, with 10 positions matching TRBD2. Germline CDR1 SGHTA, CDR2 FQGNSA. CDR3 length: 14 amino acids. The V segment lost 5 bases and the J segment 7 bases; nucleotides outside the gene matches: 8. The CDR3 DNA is TGTGCCAGCAGCATCTCTAGCGGGAGTTATGAGCAGTACTTC. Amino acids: CASSISSGSYEQYF.

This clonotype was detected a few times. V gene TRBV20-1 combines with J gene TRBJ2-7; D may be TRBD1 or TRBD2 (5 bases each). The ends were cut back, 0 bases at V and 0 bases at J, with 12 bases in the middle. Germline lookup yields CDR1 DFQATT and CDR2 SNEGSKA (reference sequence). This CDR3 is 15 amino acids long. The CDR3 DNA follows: TGCAGTGCTAGAGATGTGGGACGGGCCTCCTACGAGCAGTACTTC. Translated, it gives CSARDVGRASYEQYF.

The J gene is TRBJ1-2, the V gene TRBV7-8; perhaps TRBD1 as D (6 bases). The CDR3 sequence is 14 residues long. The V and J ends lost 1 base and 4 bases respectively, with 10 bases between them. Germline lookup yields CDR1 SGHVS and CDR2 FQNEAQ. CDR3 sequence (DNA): TGTGCCAGCAGCTTAGGGACAGTCCGCTATGGCTACACCTTC. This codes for CASSLGTVRYGYTF.

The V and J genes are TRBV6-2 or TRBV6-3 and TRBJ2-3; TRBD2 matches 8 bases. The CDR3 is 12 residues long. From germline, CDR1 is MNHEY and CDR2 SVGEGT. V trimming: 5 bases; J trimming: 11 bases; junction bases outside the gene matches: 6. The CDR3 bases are TGTGCCAGCAGTCCACCGGGACTAGGGCAGTATTTT. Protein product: CASSPPGLGQYF.

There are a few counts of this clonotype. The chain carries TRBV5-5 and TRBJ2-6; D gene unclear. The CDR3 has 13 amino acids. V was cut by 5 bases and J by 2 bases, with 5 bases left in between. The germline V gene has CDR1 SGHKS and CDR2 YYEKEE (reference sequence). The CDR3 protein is CASRYTGANVLTF. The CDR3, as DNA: TGTGCCAGCAGATATACTGGGGCCAACGTCCTGACTTTC.

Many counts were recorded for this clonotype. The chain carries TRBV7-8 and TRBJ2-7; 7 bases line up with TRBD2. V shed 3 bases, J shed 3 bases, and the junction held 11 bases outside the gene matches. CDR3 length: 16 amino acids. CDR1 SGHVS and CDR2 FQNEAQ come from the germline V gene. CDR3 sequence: CASSLDRLAGGYEQYF. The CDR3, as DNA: TGTGCCAGCAGCTTGGATCGACTAGCCGGGGGCTACGAGCAGTACTTC.

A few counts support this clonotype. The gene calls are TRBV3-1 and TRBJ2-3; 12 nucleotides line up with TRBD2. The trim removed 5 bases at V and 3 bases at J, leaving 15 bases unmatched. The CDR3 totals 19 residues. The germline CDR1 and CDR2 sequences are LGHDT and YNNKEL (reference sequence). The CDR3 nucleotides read TGTGCCAGCAGCTTCCGGACTAGCGGGACCTCCAAGAGGACAGATACGCAGTATTTT. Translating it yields CASSFRTSGTSKRTDTQYF.

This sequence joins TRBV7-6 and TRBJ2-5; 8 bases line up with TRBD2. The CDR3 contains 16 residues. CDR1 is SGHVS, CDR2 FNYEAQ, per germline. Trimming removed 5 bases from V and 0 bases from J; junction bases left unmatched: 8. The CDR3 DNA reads TGTGCCAGCAGCACCCCGCTAGCGGGCAACCAAGAGACCCAGTACTTC. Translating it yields CASSTPLAGNQETQYF.

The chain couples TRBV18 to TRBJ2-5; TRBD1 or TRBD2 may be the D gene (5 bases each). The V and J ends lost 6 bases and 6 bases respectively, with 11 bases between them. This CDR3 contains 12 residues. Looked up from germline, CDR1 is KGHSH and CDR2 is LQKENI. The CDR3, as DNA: TGTGCCAGCTCCCCAGGGACGAAGACCCAGTACTTC. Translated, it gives CASSPGTKTQYF.